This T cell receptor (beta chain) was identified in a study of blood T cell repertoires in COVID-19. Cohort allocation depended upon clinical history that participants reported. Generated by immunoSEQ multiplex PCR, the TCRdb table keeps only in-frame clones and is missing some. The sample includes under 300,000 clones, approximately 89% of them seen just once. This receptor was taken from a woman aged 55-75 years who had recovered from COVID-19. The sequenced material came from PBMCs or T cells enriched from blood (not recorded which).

CDR3 DNA: TGTGCCAGCAGTTCCGGACAGGGGGCAATTGTTGGCTACACCTTC. Protein sequence: CASSSGQGAIVGYTF. The chain uses TRBV28 and TRBJ1-2, with 11 positions matching TRBD1. The CDR3 is 15 amino acids. J gave up 7 bases and V 4 bases, and 8 bases lay outside the gene matches. CDR1 MDHEN and CDR2 SYDVKM come from the germline V gene.